Following are 32 T cell receptor beta chains from one sample sequenced in a study of T cell responses to AZD1222 COVID-19 vaccine. Repertoires were generated with immunoSEQ multiplex PCR, while TCRdb's copy carries only in-frame clones and drops some. The sample holds over 150,000 clones, about nine tenths seen once. The sample consisted of peripheral blood, taken on day 0 of AZD1222 vaccination. The receptors were gathered from an adult in good health.

J is TRBJ2-7 and V is TRBV6-2 or TRBV6-3; D may be TRBD1 (6 bases). Germline loops: CDR1 MNHEY, CDR2 SVGEGT. The CDR3 sequence is 14 residues long. Between the trimmed V and J ends, which lost 0 bases and 5 bases, there was a span of 11 bases. The CDR3 sequence is CASSYSRTDNEQYF. CDR3 sequence (DNA): TGTGCCAGCAGTTACTCGCGGACAGACAACGAGCAGTACTTC.

This chain uses TRBV9 with TRBJ2-7; possibly TRBD2 for D (5 bases). This CDR3 contains 11 residues. V lost 3 bases and J lost 7, with 8 bases in between. The V gene's germline CDR1 is SGDLS and CDR2 YYNGEE. The CDR3 DNA follows: TGTGCCAGCAGCGCCTCGGGGGAGCAGTACTTC. As protein: CASSASGEQYF.

V usage is TRBV7-6 and J usage is TRBJ2-5; possibly TRBD2 for D (6 bases). Germline CDR1 is SGHVS and CDR2 is FNYEAQ. Trimming took 0 bases from V and 1 from J, leaving 21 bases between them. This CDR3 is built from 19 residues. CDR3 DNA sequence: TGTGCCAGCAGCTTAGCGCTCGGTGGTTGGGGGGACCTCCAAGAGACCCAGTACTTC. Translated, it gives CASSLALGGWGDLQETQYF.

The chain couples TRBV6-5 to TRBJ1-1; D possibly corresponds to TRBD1 (5 bases). Germline V gene data show CDR1 as MNHEY and CDR2 as SVGAGI. V was cut by 6 bases and J by 2 bases, with 13 bases left in between. This CDR3 is 14 amino acids long. CDR3: CASSPGPKNTEAFF. CDR3 DNA sequence: TGTGCCAGCAGCCCGGGACCGAAAAACACTGAAGCTTTCTTT.

The rearrangement joins TRBV2 to TRBJ2-7; 7 bases are a match to TRBD1. From germline, CDR1 is SNHLY and CDR2 FYNNEI. V lost 6 bases and J lost 2; bases outside the gene matches: 4. CDR3 size: 13 residues. The CDR3 loop is CASSQGQTYEQYF. The CDR3, as DNA: TGTGCCAGCAGCCAGGGACAGACCTACGAGCAGTACTTC.

V and J are TRBV7-2 and TRBJ2-3, with D possibly matching TRBD2 (7 bases). The CDR3 runs 15 residues. Germline V gene lookup returns CDR1 SGHTA and CDR2 FQGNSA. The V gene lost 7 bases and the J gene lost 1 base, with 15 bases spanning the gap. In nucleotides, the CDR3 is TGTGCCAGCACCTTGGGCGGGGGCCGCACAGATACGCAGTATTTT. Translation gives CASTLGGGRTDTQYF.

This chain connects TRBV7-2 to TRBJ2-1; 9 bases match TRBD2. This CDR3 region has 15 residues. V was clipped by 6 bases and J by 10 bases; unmatched bases: 13. Germline V gene lookup returns CDR1 SGHTA and CDR2 FQGNSA. Here the CDR3 reads CASRATSGTSGEQFF. Written as DNA, the CDR3 is TGTGCCAGCAGGGCGACTAGCGGAACCTCGGGCGAGCAGTTCTTC.

The chain links TRBV6-5 to TRBJ1-3; D is uncertain. From germline, CDR1 is MNHEY and CDR2 SVGAGI. The CDR3 spans 16 residues. V lost 2 bases to trimming and J lost 0 bases, with 11 bases between them. In DNA form, the CDR3 reads TGTGCCAGCAGTTACCCGGGTCTCGACTCTGGAAACACCATATATTTT. This translates into CASSYPGLDSGNTIYF.

This chain joins TRBV6-4 and TRBJ2-4; TRBD2 might be the D (6 bases). The germline CDR1 and CDR2 sequences are MRHNA and SNTAGT. The CDR3 covers 19 residues. V lost 9 bases, J lost 0 bases, and 27 bases lay in between. The CDR3 is CARPPRGLLPPQAKNIQYF. As DNA, the CDR3 is TGTGCCAGACCCCCGAGGGGACTCCTGCCCCCACAAGCCAAAAACATTCAGTACTTC.

The rearrangement joins TRBV5-1 to TRBJ2-2, with D uncertain. V was trimmed by 4 bases and J by 4 bases, leaving 8 bases between them. This CDR3 comprises 13 residues. Germline V gives CDR1 SGHRS, CDR2 YFSETQ. Written as DNA, the CDR3 is TGCGCCAGCAGCCCCGTCCCCACCGGGGAGCTGTTTTTT. Its translation is CASSPVPTGELFF.

As regards this clone: Additional DNA sequences in this sample encode the identical CDR3. V is TRBV2 and J is TRBJ1-5, with D uncertain. The V end lost 3 bases, the J end lost 3 bases, and 9 bases lay between the germline ends. CDR3 length: 14 amino acids. Germline V lookup: CDR1 SNHLY, CDR2 FYNNEI. The CDR3 is CASSDLGYNQPQHF. In DNA form, the CDR3 reads TGTGCCAGCAGTGATTTAGGGTACAATCAGCCCCAGCATTTT.

The chain uses TRBV3-1 (or the pseudogene TRBV3-2) and TRBJ2-7; no reliable D call. Trimming removed 4 bases at V and 2 bases at J, with 15 bases between. The CDR3 covers 15 residues. The germline gives CDR1 LGHDT, CDR2 YNNKEL (reference sequence). In DNA form, the CDR3 reads TGTGCCAGCAGCCCACAACGGAAATGGGCCTACGAGCAGTACTTC. This encodes CASSPQRKWAYEQYF.

The rearrangement joins TRBV6-1 to TRBJ1-4, with a tentative D call TRBD1 (5 bases). The V gene's germline CDR1 is MNHNS and CDR2 SASEGT. V dropped 7 bases and J dropped 3 bases, with 9 bases sitting between them. This CDR3 region has 13 residues. CDR3 nucleotides: TGTGCCAGCATAACAGGTCCTAATGAAAAACTGTTTTTT. Protein sequence: CASITGPNEKLFF.

This clone has just one count. Other DNA sequences in this specimen translate into the identical CDR3. This chain joins TRBV12-3 or TRBV12-4 and TRBJ1-2, with TRBD1 as a possible D gene (6 bases). The CDR3 totals 13 residues. Trimming took off 2 bases at V and 2 bases at J, with 6 bases between the two ends. CDR3 sequence reads: CASSLRGNYGYTF. CDR3 coding DNA: TGTGCCAGCAGTTTAAGGGGGAACTATGGCTACACCTTC.

V usage is TRBV21-1 and J usage is TRBJ1-3; TRBD1, the table's D call, lacks a check against the DNA. TRBV21-1 is marked as a pseudogene. This CDR3 is built from 15 residues. The CDR3 protein is CASSKVSGDGNTIYF. The CDR3 DNA reads as TGTGCCAGCAGCAAAGTGTCAGGGGACGGAAACACCATATATTTT.

The chain recombines TRBV27 with TRBJ2-7; D is ambiguous. Between the trimmed V and J ends, which lost 4 bases and 5 bases, there was a span of 18 bases. Germline values: CDR1 MNHEY, CDR2 SMNVEV (reference sequence). The CDR3 spans 15 residues. CDR3 nucleotides: TGTGCCAGCAGTTCCCGGACCTCTAGGATCGACGAGCAGTACTTC. Translating it yields CASSSRTSRIDEQYF.

This rearrangement joins TRBV7-2 to TRBJ2-7; D might be TRBD2 (7 bases). In germline, CDR1 is SGHTA, CDR2 FQGNSA. V lost 2 bases and J lost 6, with 11 bases in between. The CDR3 runs 13 residues. The CDR3 DNA reads TGTGCCAGCAGCTTATACGCGGGGGCCGAGCAGTACTTC. Amino acid sequence: CASSLYAGAEQYF.

This chain's CDR3 is CASSLGSGAFETQYF. For the CDR3, the DNA is TGTGCCAGCAGCCTGGGATCGGGGGCGTTCGAGACCCAGTACTTC. V usage is TRBV6-5 and J usage is TRBJ2-5, with D possibly being TRBD1 or TRBD2 (6 bases each). The CDR3 has 15 amino acids. The V gene lost 6 bases and the J gene lost 5 bases, with 19 bases spanning the gap. Looked up from germline, CDR1 is MNHEY and CDR2 is SVGAGI.

V is TRBV19 and J is TRBJ2-7, with D maybe TRBD2 (7 bases). The CDR3 consists of 13 residues. The germline V gene encodes CDR1 LNHDA and CDR2 SQIVND (reference sequence). V lost 6 bases and J 5 bases, leaving 14 bases between the germline ends. Here the CDR3 reads CASRPGGNDEQYF. Written as DNA, the CDR3 is TGTGCCAGTAGGCCGGGGGGCAACGACGAGCAGTACTTC.

The rearrangement links TRBV19 to TRBJ1-1, with unresolved D. The CDR3 extends over 13 amino acids. Germline V gene sequence: CDR1 LNHDA, CDR2 SQIVND (reference sequence). V lost 7 bases and J lost 0, with 9 bases in between. CDR3: CASIGRMNTEAFF. The CDR3 DNA reads as TGTGCCAGTATTGGCAGAATGAACACTGAAGCTTTCTTT.

Only one count was recorded for this clone. The J gene is TRBJ2-3, the V gene TRBV5-1; D could derive from TRBD1 or TRBD2 (5 bases each). The CDR3 loop spans 13 amino acids. Germline V gene lookup returns CDR1 SGHRS and CDR2 YFSETQ. With 4 bases removed from V and 2 bases from J, the gap between germline ends came to 8 bases. CDR3 DNA sequence: TGCGCCAGCAGCGAGGGGCTCACAGATACGCAGTATTTT. Amino acid sequence: CASSEGLTDTQYF. The full variable domain, completed using reference TRBV5-1 and TRBJ2-3, is KAGVTQTPRYLIKTRGQQVTLSCSPISGHRSVSWYQQTPGQGLQFLFEYFSETQRNKGNFPGRFSGRQFSNSRSEMNVSTLELGDSALYLCASSEGLTDTQYFGPGTRLTVL.

The chain carries TRBV6-4 and TRBJ1-6; D possibly corresponds to TRBD1 (5 bases). CDR1 MRHNA and CDR2 SNTAGT come from the germline V gene. Deletions cut 3 bases from V and 9 bases from J, with 12 bases between. This CDR3 is 14 amino acids long. CDR3 coding DNA: TGTGCCAGCAGTGAGGCAGGGAACGTTTCACCCCTCCACTTT. This encodes CASSEAGNVSPLHF.

This clone was observed once. The rearrangement uses TRBV7-3 and TRBJ1-6; D not resolved. The V gene's germline CDR1 is SGHTA and CDR2 FQGTGA. The CDR3 runs to 14 residues. V lost 3 bases, J lost 10 bases, and 13 bases lay in between. CDR3 protein: CASSLDRTESPLHF. The CDR3 bases are TGTGCCAGCAGCTTGGACCGGACGGAGTCACCCCTCCACTTT.

This clone appeared a few times. This chain links TRBV5-1 with TRBJ1-3, with D unresolved. V lost 8 bases and J 1 base, leaving 10 bases between the germline ends. This CDR3 has 13 residues. CDR1 is SGHRS and CDR2 is YFSETQ in the germline V gene. In DNA form, the CDR3 reads TGCGCCAGTGGTCCGGGATCTGGAAACACCATATATTTT. It encodes CASGPGSGNTIYF.

V is TRBV27 and J is TRBJ1-2; D uncertain. Germline V gene data show CDR1 as MNHEY and CDR2 as SMNVEV (reference sequence). Deletions cut 5 bases from V and 7 bases from J, with 17 bases between. The CDR3 is 14 residues long. CDR3 sequence reads: CASSPYKGTVGYTF. The CDR3 DNA sequence: TGTGCCAGCAGTCCCTATAAGGGCACGGTTGGCTACACCTTC.

The chain joins TRBV19 to TRBJ2-2, with no clear D. The germline V and J ends were trimmed by 3 bases and 6 bases, with 11 bases remaining between them. CDR3 length: 14 amino acids. Germline CDR1 reads LNHDA; CDR2 reads SQIVND (reference sequence). The CDR3 DNA reads TGTGCCAGTAGTATTAAGGCCTCCCCCGGGGAGCTGTTTTTT. Translation: CASSIKASPGELFF.

This sequence joins TRBV24-1 and TRBJ2-3, with 8 bases matching TRBD1. Per the germline V gene, CDR1 is KGHDR and CDR2 is SFDVKD. This CDR3 region has 19 residues. The junction had 14 bases not matched to a gene; V was cut back by 4 bases and J by 0 bases. CDR3 nucleotides: TGTGCCACCAGTGAGCTACAGCGGACAGGGATTCTGAGCACAGATACGCAGTATTTT. As protein: CATSELQRTGILSTDTQYF.

This rearrangement joins TRBV7-9 to TRBJ1-2, with 7 bases that match TRBD1. The germline gives CDR1 SEHNR, CDR2 FQNEAQ (reference sequence). With V trimmed by 4 bases and J by 4 bases, 6 bases remained unmatched. The CDR3 runs 14 residues. DNA of the CDR3: TGTGCCAGCAGCTCGAACAGGGGACGCTATGGCTACACCTTC. Translating it yields CASSSNRGRYGYTF.

This clone was found many times. The chain uses TRBV5-4 and TRBJ2-5; maybe TRBD2 (6 bases). Germline V lookup: CDR1 SGHNT, CDR2 YYREEE (reference sequence). This CDR3 comprises 14 residues. V lost 0 bases and J lost 1, with 7 bases in between. DNA of the CDR3: TGTGCCAGCAGCTTGGAGCGGGCCCAAGAGACCCAGTACTTC. Translation: CASSLERAQETQYF.

The chain carries TRBV7-6 and TRBJ1-1; D is unresolved. V was shortened by 2 bases and J by 4 bases, with 8 bases between the two germline ends. Germline lookup yields CDR1 SGHVS and CDR2 FNYEAQ. The CDR3 is 13 residues long. The CDR3 spells CASSLNEGTEAFF. The CDR3 region has the DNA TGTGCCAGCAGCTTAAATGAGGGCACTGAAGCTTTCTTT. The variable domain in full, with the rest retrieved from reference TRBV7-6 and TRBJ1-1, is GAGVSQSPRYKVTKRGQDVALRCDPISGHVSLYWYRQALGQGPEFLTYFNYEAQQDKSGLPNDRFSAERPEGSISTLTIQRTEQRDSAMYRCASSLNEGTEAFFGQGTRLTVV.

The rearrangement joins TRBV3-1 (or the pseudogene TRBV3-2) to TRBJ1-2; D gene unclear. This CDR3 comprises 13 residues. Trimming shortened V by 2 bases and J by 8 bases, and 12 bases separated the two germline ends. Germline loops: CDR1 LGHDT, CDR2 YNNKEL (reference sequence). The CDR3 coding sequence is TGTGCCAGCAGCCAAATTGTAGATGGGGGCTACACCTTC. Translated, it gives CASSQIVDGGYTF.

This clone was recorded once. The gene calls are TRBV5-1 and TRBJ1-1, with D perhaps TRBD1 (5 bases). In germline, CDR1 is SGHRS, CDR2 YFSETQ. Trimming took 0 bases from V and 0 from J, leaving 9 bases between them. The CDR3 contains 15 residues. The CDR3 sequence: CASSLERGVNTEAFF. CDR3 DNA sequence: TGCGCCAGCAGCTTGGAACGAGGGGTGAACACTGAAGCTTTCTTT.